These 11 T cell receptor beta chains originate from one sample sequenced in a study of shared clonotypes between healthy human individuals. The method was immunoSEQ multiplex PCR; TCRdb's version includes in-frame clones alone and lacks a portion of them. The sample lists a few hundred thousand clones, about 74% seen once, with 10% in the top ten. Material for sequencing was memory CD4+ T cells sorted from blood. Noted subset: CD45RA-negative fraction. Receptors were obtained from a man under 40 in good health.

This clone was detected only once. The rearrangement links TRBV5-4 to TRBJ2-5, with D uncertain. V gave up 4 bases and J gave up 5 bases, with 6 bases separating them. The CDR3 has 11 residues. CDR1 is SGHNT and CDR2 is YYREEE in the germline V gene (reference sequence). This CDR3 reads CASSAQETQYF. In DNA, the CDR3 is TGTGCCAGCAGCGCCCAGGAGACCCAGTACTTC.

The chain uses TRBV30 and TRBJ1-1; no clear D gene. Germline assignment: CDR1 GTSNPN and CDR2 SVGIG (reference sequence). The CDR3 runs 13 residues. Trimming took 4 bases from V and 8 from J, leaving 17 bases between them. CDR3 sequence reads: CAWTQDSFAEAFF. CDR3 nucleotide sequence: TGTGCCTGGACCCAAGATTCCTTCGCCGAAGCTTTCTTT.

The V and J genes are TRBV6-6 and TRBJ1-1; 7 bases match TRBD1. Germline loops: CDR1 MNHNY, CDR2 SVGAGI (reference sequence). The CDR3 contains 16 residues. The trim removed 2 bases at V and 4 bases at J, leaving 10 bases unmatched. This CDR3 reads CASSYDGQGGGTEAFF. CDR3 DNA sequence: TGTGCCAGCAGTTACGATGGGCAGGGGGGCGGCACTGAAGCTTTCTTT.

The rearrangement joins TRBV28 to TRBJ2-2; no firm D call. CDR1 is MDHEN and CDR2 is SYDVKM in the germline V gene. The CDR3 loop spans 13 amino acids. The V and J ends lost 7 bases and 3 bases respectively, with 9 bases between them. The CDR3 sequence: CASKRLDTGELFF. In nucleotides, the CDR3 is TGTGCCAGCAAGAGGTTGGACACCGGGGAGCTGTTTTTT.

This chain links TRBV7-6 with TRBJ2-1; 9 bases map to TRBD2. CDR3 length: 14 residues. The J segment lost 4 bases and the V segment lost 10 bases, leaving 8 bases of the junction unmatched. Germline V CDR1 and CDR2: SGHVS, FNYEAQ. The DNA for the CDR3 is TGTGCCACGGGCAGACTAGCGGAGTACAATGAGCAGTTCTTC. It is translated as CATGRLAEYNEQFF. The complete variable domain, with remaining parts taken from reference TRBV7-6 and TRBJ2-1, reads GAGVSQSPRYKVTKRGQDVALRCDPISGHVSLYWYRQALGQGPEFLTYFNYEAQQDKSGLPNDRFSAERPEGSISTLTIQRTEQRDSAMYRCATGRLAEYNEQFFGPGTRLTVL.

This chain uses TRBV28 with TRBJ1-1; weak D call: TRBD1 (6 bases). Germline V gene lookup returns CDR1 MDHEN and CDR2 SYDVKM. Trimming stripped 3 bases from V and 4 bases from J, with 15 bases between. The CDR3 is 15 residues long. CDR3 nucleotide sequence: TGTGCCAGCAGTTTTAAGCGGGGGGCGGTCACTGAAGCTTTCTTT. Translated: CASSFKRGAVTEAFF. The full variable domain, its missing parts supplied by reference TRBV28 and TRBJ1-1, is DVKVTQSSRYLVKRTGEKVFLECVQDMDHENMFWYRQDPGLGLRLIYFSYDVKMKEKGDIPEGYSVSREKKERFSLILESASTNQTSMYLCASSFKRGAVTEAFFGQGTRLTVV.

This rearrangement joins TRBV11-2 to TRBJ1-1; D is undetermined. Germline CDR1 is SGHAT and CDR2 is FQNNGV. Between the trimmed V and J ends, which lost 5 bases and 4 bases, there was a span of 14 bases. This CDR3 comprises 14 residues. This CDR3 is CASSDWRGATEAFF. The CDR3 nucleotides read TGTGCCAGCAGCGACTGGCGGGGAGCCACTGAAGCTTTCTTT. Based on the CDR3 plus reference TRBV11-2 and TRBJ1-1, the full variable domain is EAGVAQSPRYKIIEKRQSVAFWCNPISGHATLYWYQQILGQGPKLLIQFQNNGVVDDSQLPKDRFSAERLKGVDSTLKIQPAKLEDSAVYLCASSDWRGATEAFFGQGTRLTVV.

The J gene is TRBJ2-5, the V gene TRBV7-2; D possibly corresponds to TRBD2 (6 bases). Germline CDR1 is SGHTA and CDR2 is FQGNSA. This CDR3 is built from 13 residues. Trimming took off 7 bases at V and 5 bases at J, with 14 bases between the two ends. The CDR3 region is CASMGGVGETQYF. For the CDR3, the DNA is TGTGCCAGCATGGGGGGTGTCGGGGAGACCCAGTACTTC.

This chain uses TRBV10-3 with TRBJ1-4; 7 bases are a match to TRBD1. CDR3 length: 15 amino acids. V lost 3 bases, J lost 3 bases, and 4 bases stayed unmatched. Looked up from germline, CDR1 is ENHRY and CDR2 is SYGVKD. The CDR3 DNA follows: TGTGCCATCAGTGATACCGGGACAGCTAATGAAAAACTGTTTTTT. Translation gives CAISDTGTANEKLFF.

This clone has at least ten counts. The gene calls are TRBV2 and TRBJ2-5; D gene ambiguous. V shed 3 bases and J shed 3 bases, with 5 bases lying between them. Germline V CDR1 and CDR2: SNHLY, FYNNEI. This CDR3 spans 12 amino acids. Here the CDR3 reads CASSEVEETQYF. CDR3 nucleotide sequence: TGTGCCAGCAGTGAGGTAGAAGAGACCCAGTACTTC.

Only a few counts were recorded for this clone. The rearrangement uses TRBV19 and TRBJ2-1, with a tentative D call TRBD1 (6 bases). CDR1 LNHDA and CDR2 SQIVND come from the germline V gene (reference sequence). The germline V and J ends were trimmed by 10 bases and 5 bases, with 15 bases remaining between them. The CDR3 has 13 amino acids. CDR3 nucleotide sequence: TGTGCCACCTCGCCGGACAGCAACAATGAGCAGTTCTTC. Protein product: CATSPDSNNEQFF.